Given below is one TCR beta chain in context. This clonotype was recorded at least ten times. It has no known antigen specificity. No base qualities exist here, and no much larger clone lies one base off it. Relative to germline, V is missing 0 bases and J is missing 5 bases, with 4 bases of the junction outside any gene match. CDR1 SGHRS and CDR2 YFSETQ are derived from the germline V gene. The CDR3 spans 16 residues, from the cysteine through the phenylalanine. Only the CDR3 region is kept as DNA, spanning 48 bases read in frame from base 1. This sample is part of a study of breast tumors, draining lymph nodes, adjacent tissues (dated by TCRdb to 2016 to 2018). As for the study more broadly: The study compared TCR beta repertoires across tumor, adjacent nontumor tissue and axillary lymph nodes from breast cancer patients. The study aimed to assess the relationships and possible T-cell exchange between tumor, surrounding tissue and draining lymph node repertoires in human breast cancer.

These reads were obtained on an Illumina HiSeq 2000. TCR beta chain libraries were generated by multiplex PCR amplification. The amplified TCR beta chain products were analyzed by high-throughput sequencing. Using fastp trimming at Q25 and MiXCR clonotype assembly, TCRdb reanalyzed the public sequencing data and kept in-frame beta chains. CDR3 protein duplicates are merged, each entry listing the most common genes and DNA. Across this sample there are over 150,000 distinct CDR3 sequences, with about 32% seen only once. Jointly, the top ten make up over 4% of the sample. The axillary draining lymph nodes of breast cancer patients were the source of the lymph node samples. The paper's findings and limits, for the study overall: Tumor T-cell repertoires showed less diversity than lymph node repertoires and more diversity than nontumor tissue repertoires, and tumor T-cell repertoires showed preferential V and J gene usage. The data were judged consistent with most tumor T cells deriving from the lymph node and then expanding within tumor tissue. The conclusion that tumor T cells originate in lymph nodes was framed as consistent with a hypothesis rather than directly demonstrated. Tumor and nontumor tissue repertoires were found to be significantly more similar in luminal-like than in basal-like breast cancer.

The sequence links TRBV5-1 to TRBJ2-2; TRBD1 matches 10 bases in the middle. The sequenced sample consisted of axillary lymph node tissue. This clonotype was sampled from a female donor with breast cancer. Some clones in this sample may be carry-over from other donors' samples. The CDR3 here reads CASSLVRDRGTGELFF. The DNA reads as follows: TGCGCCAGCAGCTTGGTACGGGACAGGGGTACCGGGGAGCTGTTTTTT.